This record looks at one T cell receptor beta chain sequence and its context. The data belong to a study of shared T cell receptors in the human thymus. The trim removed 2 bases at V and 4 bases at J, leaving 10 bases unmatched. The germline gives CDR1 KGHSH, CDR2 LQKENI. The CDR3 extends over 18 amino acids. Clones were sequenced by immunoSEQ multiplex PCR, and TCRdb holds only the in-frame ones, with some missing. The sample includes roughly 550,000 clones, approximately 78% of them seen just once. These records were also assigned to another study, of human thymus T cells.

This clonotype originated in a boy younger than two with a congenital heart defect. The material sequenced was thymocytes. This rearrangement joins TRBV18 to TRBJ2-1; 11 bases are shared with TRBD2. This CDR3 reads CASSPGTSGIPLYNEQFF. The DNA for the CDR3 is TGTGCCAGCTCACCAGGGACTAGCGGAATCCCACTATACAATGAGCAGTTCTTC. Full variable domain (outside the CDR3, taken from reference TRBV18 and TRBJ2-1): NAGVMQNPRHLVRRRGQEARLRCSPMKGHSHVYWYRQLPEEGLKFMVYLQKENIIDESGMPKERFSAEFPKEGPSILRIQQVVRGDSAAYFCASSPGTSGIPLYNEQFFGPGTRLTVL.